The present TCR beta chain was sequenced within a study of CD8 T cells in Susac syndrome. Reverse transcription of about 0.45 to 1 ug RNA was performed with random hexamers. TCRdb passed the immunoSEQ multiplex PCR reads through MiXCR, listing each CDR3 protein once. The data contain tens of thousands of distinct CDR3 sequences, 95% to 96% of them singletons. Germline loops: CDR1 DFQATT, CDR2 SNEGSKA (reference sequence). Trimming cost V 0 bases and J 7 bases; bases outside gene matches: 7. The CDR3 is 16 amino acids. This TCR derives from a human donor with multiple sclerosis. This chain links TRBV20-1 with TRBJ1-6; 9 nucleotides line up with TRBD1. The sample taken for sequencing was CD4+ T cells from PBMCs. CDR3 bases: TGCAGTGCTAGAGATCCGGCGACAGGGGGAAATTCACCCCTCCACTTT. This encodes CSARDPATGGNSPLHF.